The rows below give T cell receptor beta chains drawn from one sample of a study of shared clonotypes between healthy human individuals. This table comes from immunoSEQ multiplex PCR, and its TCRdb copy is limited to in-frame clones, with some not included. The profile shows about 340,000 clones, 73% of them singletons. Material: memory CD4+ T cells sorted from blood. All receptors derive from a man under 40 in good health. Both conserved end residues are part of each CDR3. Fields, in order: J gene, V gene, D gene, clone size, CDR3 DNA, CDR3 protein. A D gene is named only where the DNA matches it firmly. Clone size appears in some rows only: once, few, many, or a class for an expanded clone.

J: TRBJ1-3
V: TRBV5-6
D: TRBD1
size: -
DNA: TGTGCCAGCGGCTACGGACAGGGGCGCGGAAACACCATATATTTT
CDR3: CASGYGQGRGNTIYF

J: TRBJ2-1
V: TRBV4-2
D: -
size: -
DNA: TGTGCCAGCAGCCAAGAGACCGGACGGAATGAGCAGTTCTTC
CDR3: CASSQETGRNEQFF

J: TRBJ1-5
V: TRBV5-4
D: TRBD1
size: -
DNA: TGTGCCAGCAGCTTGGACAGGGGGCAAGATGGGCCCCAGCATTTT
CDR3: CASSLDRGQDGPQHF

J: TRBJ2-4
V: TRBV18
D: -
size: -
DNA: TGTGCCAGCTCACCAACTTTCAACTCCGTAGCCAAAAACATTCAGTACTTC
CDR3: CASSPTFNSVAKNIQYF

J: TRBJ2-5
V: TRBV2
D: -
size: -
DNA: TGTGCCAGCAGGTACAGCTTCCAAGAGACCCAGTACTTC
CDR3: CASRYSFQETQYF

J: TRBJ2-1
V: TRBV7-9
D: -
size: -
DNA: TGTGCCAGCAGTGAAACAGGGCCCGATGAGCAGTTCTTC
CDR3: CASSETGPDEQFF

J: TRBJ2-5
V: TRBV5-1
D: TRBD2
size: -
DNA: TGCGCCAGCAGCTTGGCCTCAGTTAATCTATTGTCTAGCGGGAAAGAGACCCAGTACTTC
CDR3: CASSLASVNLLSSGKETQYF

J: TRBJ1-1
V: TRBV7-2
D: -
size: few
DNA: TGTGCCAGCAGCGGTCGGAGGAACCGGGCTCCTGAAGCTTTCTTT
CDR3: CASSGRRNRAPEAFF

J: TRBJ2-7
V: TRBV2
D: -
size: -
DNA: TGTGCCAGCAGTGAACACTACGAGCAGTACTTC
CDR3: CASSEHYEQYF

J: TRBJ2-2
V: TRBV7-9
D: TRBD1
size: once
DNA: TGTGCCAGCAGCACCCGGGACAGGGAAAACACCGGGGAGCTGTTTTTT
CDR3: CASSTRDRENTGELFF

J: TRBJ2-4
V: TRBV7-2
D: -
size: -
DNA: TGTGCCAGCAGCTTAGCCGGACAGATCAAAAACATTCAGTACTTC
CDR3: CASSLAGQIKNIQYF

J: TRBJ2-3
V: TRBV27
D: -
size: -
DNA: TGTGCCAGCAGTTCCTTAAGCACAGATACGCAGTATTTT
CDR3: CASSSLSTDTQYF

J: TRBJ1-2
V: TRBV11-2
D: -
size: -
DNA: TGTGCCAGCAGCTTAGGCCCGGGTGGCAACTATGGCTACACCTTC
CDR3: CASSLGPGGNYGYTF

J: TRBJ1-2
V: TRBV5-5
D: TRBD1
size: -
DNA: TGTGCCAGCAGTATAGGACAGGGGAGAGCTAACTATGGCTACACCTTC
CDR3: CASSIGQGRANYGYTF

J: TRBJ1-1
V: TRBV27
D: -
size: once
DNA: TGTGCCAGCAGTTTATCGATTTGGGGAGGAAACACTGAAGCTTTCTTT
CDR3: CASSLSIWGGNTEAFF

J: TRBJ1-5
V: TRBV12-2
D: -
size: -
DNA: TGTGCAAGTCGCCAACTCCCCAGTTACAATCAGCCCCAGCATTTT
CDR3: CASRQLPSYNQPQHF

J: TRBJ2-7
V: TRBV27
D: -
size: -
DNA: TGTGCCACCCCTGGGGACAAAGCCTACGAGCAGTACTTC
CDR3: CATPGDKAYEQYF

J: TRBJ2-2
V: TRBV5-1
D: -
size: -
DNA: TGCGCCAGCAGCTTGGTTTCCAGCGCCGACACCGGGGAGCTGTTTTTT
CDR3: CASSLVSSADTGELFF

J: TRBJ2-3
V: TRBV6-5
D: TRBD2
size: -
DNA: TGTGCCAGCAACCGACTAGCGGGATCCGATACGCAGTATTTT
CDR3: CASNRLAGSDTQYF

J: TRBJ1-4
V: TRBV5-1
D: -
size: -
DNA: TGCGCCAGCAGCTTGACCCCTGTGGGGCCAACTAATGAAAAACTGTTTTTT
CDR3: CASSLTPVGPTNEKLFF

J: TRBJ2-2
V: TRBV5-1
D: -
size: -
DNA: TGCGCCAGCAGCTTGGGTGGGACCCCGTTACCCTTAGAGCTGTTTTTT
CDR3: CASSLGGTPLPLELFF

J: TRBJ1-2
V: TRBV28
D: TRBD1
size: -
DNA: TGTGCCAGTGGCGACAGGGGTAGTTATGGCTACACCTTC
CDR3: CASGDRGSYGYTF

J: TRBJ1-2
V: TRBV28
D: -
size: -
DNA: TGTGCCAGCAGCCCGGGGGGCAACTATGGCTACACCTTC
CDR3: CASSPGGNYGYTF

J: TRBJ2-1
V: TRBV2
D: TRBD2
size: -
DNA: TGTGTCCCGGGAGGGACAACCTACAATGAGCAGTTCTTC
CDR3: CVPGGTTYNEQFF

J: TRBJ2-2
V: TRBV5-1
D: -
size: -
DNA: TGCGCCAGCAGCGAAGGGATCCCAAACACCGGGGAGCTGTTTTTT
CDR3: CASSEGIPNTGELFF

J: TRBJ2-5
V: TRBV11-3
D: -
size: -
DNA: TGTGCCAGCAGCTTAGTCCCCTGGGAGACCCAGTACTTC
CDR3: CASSLVPWETQYF

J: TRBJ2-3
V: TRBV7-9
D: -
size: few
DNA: TGTGCCAGCAGCATCGGGACTCTAGCCACAGATACGCAGTATTTT
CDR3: CASSIGTLATDTQYF

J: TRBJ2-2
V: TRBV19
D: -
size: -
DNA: TGTGCCACCAGAGGCAGGGGCACGAACACCGGGGAGCTGTTTTTT
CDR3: CATRGRGTNTGELFF

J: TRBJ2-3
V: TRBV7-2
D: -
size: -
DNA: TGTGCCAGCAGTACCCTGGGGAAGCCAGCAGATACGCAGTATTTT
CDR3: CASSTLGKPADTQYF

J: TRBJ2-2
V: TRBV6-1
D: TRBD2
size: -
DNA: TGTGCCAGCAGTACAAGCGGGAGGGCCGTCGGGGAGCTGTTTTTT
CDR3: CASSTSGRAVGELFF

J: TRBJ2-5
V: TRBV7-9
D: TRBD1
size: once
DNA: TGTGCCAGCAGACTGGGACAGGGCCAAGAGACCCAGTACTTC
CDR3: CASRLGQGQETQYF

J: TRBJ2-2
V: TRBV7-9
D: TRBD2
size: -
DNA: TGTGCCAGCAGCTCGGGACTAGCGGACACCGGGGAGCTGTTTTTT
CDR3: CASSSGLADTGELFF

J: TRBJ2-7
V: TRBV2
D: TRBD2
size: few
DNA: TGTGCCAGCAGGGCCCCAGGGGCACTAGCGGGAGGTTTCGGCTACGAGCAGTACTTC
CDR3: CASRAPGALAGGFGYEQYF

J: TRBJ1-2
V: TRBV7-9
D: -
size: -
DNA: TGTGCCAGCAGCTTTTCGCAGGGCTATGGCTACACCTTC
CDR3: CASSFSQGYGYTF

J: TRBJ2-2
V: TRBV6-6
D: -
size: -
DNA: TGTGCCAGCAGTTACGTCGGGTCCGGGGAGCTGTTTTTT
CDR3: CASSYVGSGELFF

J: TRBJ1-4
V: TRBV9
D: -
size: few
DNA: TGTGCCAGCAGCGTAGGAATGGGAGGGGCTAATGAAAAACTGTTTTTT
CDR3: CASSVGMGGANEKLFF

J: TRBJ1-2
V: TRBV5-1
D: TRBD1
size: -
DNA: TGCGCCAGCAGCTTCGGACAGGGTGATGGCTACACCTTC
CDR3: CASSFGQGDGYTF

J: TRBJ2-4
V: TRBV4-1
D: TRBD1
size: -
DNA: TGCGCCAGCAGCCAAAGGGACAGGGATCCCATTCAGTACTTC
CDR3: CASSQRDRDPIQYF

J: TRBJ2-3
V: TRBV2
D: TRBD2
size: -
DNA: TGTGCCAGCAGTTCCGAGAGAGCGGGAGGGTCAGATACGCAGTATTTT
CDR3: CASSSERAGGSDTQYF

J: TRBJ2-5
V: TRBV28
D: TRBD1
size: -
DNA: TGTGCCAGCGATTCAGGGACAGGCGACCAAGAGACCCAGTACTTC
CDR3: CASDSGTGDQETQYF

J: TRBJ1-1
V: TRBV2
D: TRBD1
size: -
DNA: TGTGCCAGCAATAGGGACAGGGTAGTTGAAGCTTTCTTT
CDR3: CASNRDRVVEAFF

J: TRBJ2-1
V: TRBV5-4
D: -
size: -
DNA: TGTGCCAGCAGCTTGGATTCCCATATCGATGAGCAGTTCTTC
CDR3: CASSLDSHIDEQFF

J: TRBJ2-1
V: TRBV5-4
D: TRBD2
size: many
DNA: TGTGCCAGCAGCTTAGGACTAGCAGACCTCAATGAGCAGTTCTTC
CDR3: CASSLGLADLNEQFF

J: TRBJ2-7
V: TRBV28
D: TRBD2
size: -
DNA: TGTGCCAGCAGTTTATTACTAGCGGGAGGCGAGCAGTACTTC
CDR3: CASSLLLAGGEQYF

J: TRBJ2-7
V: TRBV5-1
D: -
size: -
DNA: TGCGCCAGCAGCCCCCAGGGGATGGAGCAGTACTTC
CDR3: CASSPQGMEQYF

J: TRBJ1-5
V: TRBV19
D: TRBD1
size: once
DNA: TGTGCCAGTAGTCGACAGGGGGCCGCGCTGAGCGCGAATCAGCCCCAGCATTTT
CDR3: CASSRQGAALSANQPQHF